This T cell receptor beta chain emerged from a study of blood T cells in healthy people across ages. The CDR3 contains 15 residues. V lost 4 bases and J 0 bases, leaving 10 bases between the germline ends. The study drew donors from healthy Caucasian individuals in Russia aged 6 to 90. Combining a sample-barcoded 5' primer with a J-beta primer mix, a second PCR ran for roughly 7 to 12 cycles. One entry per CDR3 protein results from TCRdb running MiXCR on the 5' RACE reads. The table includes more than 650,000 distinct CDR3 sequences, around a quarter detected once. This clonotype was detected a few times. This sample also appeared in a second study, on T cells of mothers and their children. That study reports: No clone of persistent microchimeric T cells was detected.

This TCR was recovered from a boy aged 5-17 years in good health. This chain uses TRBV12-3 or TRBV12-4 with TRBJ1-5, with unresolved D. Sequencing used blood. In DNA, the CDR3 is TGTGCCAGCAGTTCGGACGGAATTAGCAATCAGCCCCAGCATTTT. It specifies CASSSDGISNQPQHF.